This T cell receptor beta chain was obtained from a study of spatial heterogeneity in lung cancer. This clonotype was seen a handful of times. The antigen remains undetermined. TCRdb called the 5' RACE reads again in MiXCR, with one record for every CDR3 protein. The data contain around 87,000 distinct CDR3 sequences, approximately 12% of them singletons. Findings and caveats of the study: Tumor TCRs that were ubiquitous and expanded showed up in blood more at resection than follow-up.

Time point of the sample: sample taken at primary tumor resection. Whole RNA from tumor, nontumor lung or frozen PBMC was sequenced unsorted. This clonotype was obtained from a male donor with early-stage non-small cell lung cancer. The sequencing here drew on PBMCs, taken at surgery.

CDR3 residues: CASSIAGYNEQFF. CDR3 bases: TGTGCCAGCAGCATCGCAGGATACAATGAGCAGTTCTTC. V gene TRBV12-3 or TRBV12-4 combines with J gene TRBJ2-1; D unresolved. V gave up 6 bases and J gave up 4 bases, with 10 bases separating them. The CDR3 runs 13 residues.